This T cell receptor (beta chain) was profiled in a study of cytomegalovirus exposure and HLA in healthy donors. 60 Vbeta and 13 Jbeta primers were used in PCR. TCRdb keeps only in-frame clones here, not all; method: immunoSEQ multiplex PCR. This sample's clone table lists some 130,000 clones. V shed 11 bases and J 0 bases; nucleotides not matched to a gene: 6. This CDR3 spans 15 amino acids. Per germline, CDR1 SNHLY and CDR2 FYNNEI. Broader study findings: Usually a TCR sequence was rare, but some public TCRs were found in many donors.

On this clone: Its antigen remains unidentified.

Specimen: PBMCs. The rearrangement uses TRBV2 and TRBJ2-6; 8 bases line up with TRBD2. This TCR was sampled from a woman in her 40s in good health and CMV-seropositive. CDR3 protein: CAVIAGSSGANVLTF. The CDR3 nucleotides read TGTGCCGTTATAGCGGGGAGCTCTGGGGCCAACGTCCTGACTTTC.